A selection of T cell receptor beta chains follows, all from one sample in a study of CD8 T cells in Susac syndrome. TCRdb reprocessed the immunoSEQ multiplex PCR reads with MiXCR, giving one entry per CDR3 protein. The repertoire holds just over 80,000 distinct CDR3 sequences, with 94% as singletons. Sequenced: CD8+ T cells from PBMCs. These TCRs come from a human donor in good health. Both conserved end residues are part of each CDR3.

V gene,J gene,CDR3 protein
TRBV12-3/TRBV12-4,TRBJ2-5,CASSLGTGLETQYF
TRBV27,TRBJ2-1,CASTQAVSYNEQFF
TRBV13,TRBJ2-1,CASSWDEGVYNEQFF
TRBV25-1,TRBJ2-3,CASRDGGMLDTQYF
TRBV18,TRBJ2-4,CASSPPTEDHIQYF
TRBV29-1,TRBJ1-2,CSVERRDGYTF
TRBV9,TRBJ2-5,CASSVALVGSEETQYF
TRBV3-1,TRBJ1-2,CASSETDRNLYGYTF
TRBV28,TRBJ2-2,CASSPYRGINTGELFF
TRBV4-2,TRBJ2-1,CASSQGQGEYNEQFF
TRBV27,TRBJ2-1,CASSLGGPTYNEQFF
TRBV9,TRBJ2-1,CASSKASGNEQFF
TRBV3-1,TRBJ1-1,CASSPLTDVNTEAFF
TRBV12-3/TRBV12-4,TRBJ2-7,CASSLGVGEQYF
TRBV28,TRBJ2-3,CASSRAGRGTDTQYF
TRBV3-1,TRBJ2-7,CASSQDGVPYEQYF
TRBV7-9,TRBJ2-1,CASSPWDREEGWQFF
TRBV20-1,TRBJ2-1,CSAREEEYNEQFF
TRBV23-1,TRBJ2-1,CASVRDRNNEQFF
TRBV15,TRBJ2-7,CATSRKGEGGYEQYF
TRBV15,TRBJ2-7,CATNRGTGSYEQYF
TRBV9,TRBJ2-1,CASSETGSAHEQFF
TRBV12-3/TRBV12-4,TRBJ2-1,CASSAGEGFF
TRBV6-4,TRBJ2-1,CASSDSTGSYNEQFF
TRBV13,TRBJ2-1,CASSVTDYTSSRYNEQFF
TRBV5-6,TRBJ2-3,CASSLGEIDTDTQYF
TRBV15,TRBJ1-1,CATSRRGIAEAFF
TRBV6-2/TRBV6-3,TRBJ2-5,CASSFRLAGGRGQETQYF
TRBV7-6,TRBJ2-5,CASRASQETQYF
TRBV4-1,TRBJ2-7,CASSPLPGRSSYEQYF
TRBV4-3,TRBJ1-3,CASSPSGAWNTIYF
TRBV11-2,TRBJ1-5,CASSSSDNQPQHF
TRBV6-1,TRBJ2-7,CASSPSGQFLYEQYF
TRBV24-1,TRBJ1-2,CATSDFDKGNGYTF
TRBV5-6,TRBJ2-5,CASSMLGGGLQETQYF
TRBV6-5,TRBJ2-1,CASSYSSGPPYNEQFF
TRBV12-3/TRBV12-4,TRBJ2-1,CASSGRDASRSEQFF
TRBV4-3,TRBJ1-1,CASSQDWDRFMNTEAFF
TRBV9,TRBJ2-3,CASSAAGGRTGDTQYF
TRBV12-3/TRBV12-4,TRBJ2-1,CASSLMEGQFF
TRBV2,TRBJ2-4,CASNSEAIAKNIQYF
TRBV5-1,TRBJ2-7,CASSLMTNRTGDLEQYF
TRBV5-4,TRBJ1-6,CASSWGASPLHF
TRBV5-6,TRBJ1-1,CASSFVSFEAFF
TRBV6-4,TRBJ1-5,CASSDSPNQPQHF
TRBV12-3/TRBV12-4,TRBJ2-4,CASSSGGIQYF
TRBV9,TRBJ1-1,CASSVDWRTEAFF
TRBV27,TRBJ2-1,CASSPGGSSYNEQFF
TRBV20-1,TRBJ2-7,CSARGIRDISYEQYF
TRBV5-6,TRBJ1-5,CASSGWTSEKPQHF
TRBV28,TRBJ2-3,CASSLPTGDQDTQYF
TRBV11-2,TRBJ1-1,CASSFVTRNTEAFF
TRBV4-1,TRBJ2-3,CASSQVLYSTDTQYF
TRBV3-1,TRBJ1-1,CASSQPGDTNTEAFF
TRBV6-5,TRBJ1-2,CASSPYVTGSYGYTF
TRBV7-9,TRBJ2-7,CASRITDYEQYF
TRBV5-1,TRBJ2-1,CASSLNDGYNEQFF
TRBV12-3/TRBV12-4,TRBJ2-7,CASSLGPYYEQYF